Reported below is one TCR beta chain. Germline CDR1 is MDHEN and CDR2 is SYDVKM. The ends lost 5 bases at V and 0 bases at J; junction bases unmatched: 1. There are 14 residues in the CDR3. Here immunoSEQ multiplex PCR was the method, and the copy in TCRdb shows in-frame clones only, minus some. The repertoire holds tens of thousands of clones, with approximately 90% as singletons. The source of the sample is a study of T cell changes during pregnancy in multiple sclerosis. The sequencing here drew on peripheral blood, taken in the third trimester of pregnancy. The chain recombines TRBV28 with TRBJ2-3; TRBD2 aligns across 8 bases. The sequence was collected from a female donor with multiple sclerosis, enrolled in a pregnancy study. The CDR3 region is CASSSGGSTDTQYF. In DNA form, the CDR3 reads TGTGCCAGCAGTAGCGGGGGAAGCACAGATACGCAGTATTTT.